This T cell receptor beta chain came from a study of T cells after yellow fever vaccination. Broader study findings: Reappearance after the booster was observed for most primary-vaccination clones (roughly 97% CD4, about 90% CD8).

One entry per CDR3 protein, called by TCRdb with MiXCR from the 5' RACE reads. The data show around 550,000 distinct CDR3 sequences, 15% to 20% seen once. The V end lost 8 bases, the J end lost 0 bases, and 14 bases lay between the germline ends. The CDR3 extends over 15 amino acids. Germline assignment: CDR1 MNHEY and CDR2 SVGAGI. In regard to this clonotype: Antigen: not known.

The sequencing here drew on PBMCs, taken 15 days after the yellow fever booster vaccination. The receptor comes from a man younger than 45 who received the YFV17D yellow fever vaccine. The chain links TRBV6-5 to TRBJ2-1; possible D gene TRBD2, 5 bases. The CDR3 sequence is CASRYLAYSYNEQFF. The CDR3 bases are TGTGCCAGCCGGTACTTAGCGTACTCCTACAATGAGCAGTTCTTC.